This T cell receptor beta chain stems from a study of T cell clonotyping in hematopoietic cell transplantation. The overall study: Pretransplant recipient samples were taken after cytoreduction. Overall study results and limits: At the given depth, recipient repertoires were over 95% de novo clonotypes. Graft donor and pretransplant recipient Inverse Simpson Index values predicted broader posttransplant TCR diversity. No sorting was done, leaving CD4 and CD8 contributions mixed.

The repertoire was sequenced with immunoSEQ multiplex PCR; TCRdb's copy has only in-frame clones and lacks some. The data contain around 45,000 clones, approximately 82% of them singletons. Time point noted: recipient sample about 28 days before transplant, after cytoreduction. Concerning this clone itself: Antigen: not known.

CDR1 and CDR2 from the germline V gene are SGHAT and FQNNGV. The V end was cut by 3 bases, the J end by 5 bases, with 14 bases between. CDR3 length equals 14 residues. The TCR originated in a man aged 55 to 69 with myelodysplastic syndrome. Some clones in this sample may be carry-over from other donors' samples. Sequencing used peripheral blood mononuclear cells, obtained before stem cell transplant. The chain couples TRBV11-2 to TRBJ2-7; D uncertain. CDR3 DNA sequence: TGTGCCAGCAGCTTTTCCCCGCGTGCCCACGAGCAGTACTTC. It is translated as CASSFSPRAHEQYF.